The T cell receptor (beta chain) described here comes from a study of T cell repertoires in cytomegalovirus infection. Looking at the study overall: In public TCR beta signatures, there were indications of both CMV infection and matching HLA type. Study-level points and caveats: Within the response measured ex vivo, HLA-C-restricted CMV-specific TCR beta clonotypes were dominant. There were carriers of CMV plus the relevant HLA, and cumulative public TCR beta family frequency identified them.

TCRdb used MiXCR to reprocess the reads, holding one entry per CDR3 protein. Of roughly 600,000 distinct CDR3 sequences listed, 24% are singletons. About this clonotype itself: As yet, its antigen is unknown.

The CDR3 runs to 13 residues. V was cut by 5 bases and J by 2 bases, with 10 bases left in between. Germline CDR1 is SNHLY and CDR2 is FYNNEI. The V and J genes are TRBV2 and TRBJ2-7, with a tentative D call TRBD2 (5 bases). Sequenced: CD8+ T cells from PBMCs. This TCR derives from a human donor in good health (CMV status not recorded). Some clones in this sample may be carry-over from other donors' samples. Here the CDR3 reads CASSRGLPYEQYV. CDR3 in DNA: TGTGCCAGCAGTCGGGGTCTTCCCTACGAGCAGTACGTC.